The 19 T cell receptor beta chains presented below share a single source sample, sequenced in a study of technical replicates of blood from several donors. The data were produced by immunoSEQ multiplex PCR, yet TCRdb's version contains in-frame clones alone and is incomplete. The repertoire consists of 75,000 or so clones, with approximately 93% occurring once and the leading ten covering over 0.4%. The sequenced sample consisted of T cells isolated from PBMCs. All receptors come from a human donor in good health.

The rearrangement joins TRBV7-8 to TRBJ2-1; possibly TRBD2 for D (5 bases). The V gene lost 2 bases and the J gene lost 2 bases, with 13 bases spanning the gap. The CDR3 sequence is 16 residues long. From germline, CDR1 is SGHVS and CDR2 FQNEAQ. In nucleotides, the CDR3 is TGTGCCAGCAGCTTAAGTCCAGGAGGAACCTACAATGAGCAGTTCTTC. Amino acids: CASSLSPGGTYNEQFF.

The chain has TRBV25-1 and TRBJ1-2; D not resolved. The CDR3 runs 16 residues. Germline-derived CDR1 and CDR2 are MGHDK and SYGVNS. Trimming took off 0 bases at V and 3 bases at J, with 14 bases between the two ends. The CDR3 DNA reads TGTGCCAGCAGTGAATATGCGGGTCAAGGCGACTATGGCTACACCTTC. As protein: CASSEYAGQGDYGYTF.

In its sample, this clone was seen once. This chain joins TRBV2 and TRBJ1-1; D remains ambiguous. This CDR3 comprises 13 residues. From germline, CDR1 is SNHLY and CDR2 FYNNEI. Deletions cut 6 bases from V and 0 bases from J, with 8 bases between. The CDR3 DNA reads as TGTGCCAGCAGGGAGATCATGAACACTGAAGCTTTCTTT. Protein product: CASREIMNTEAFF. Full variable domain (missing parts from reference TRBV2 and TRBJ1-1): EPEVTQTPSHQVTQMGQEVILRCVPISNHLYFYWYRQILGQKVEFLVSFYNNEISEKSEIFDDQFSVERPDGSNFTLKIRSTKLEDSAMYFCASREIMNTEAFFGQGTRLTVV.

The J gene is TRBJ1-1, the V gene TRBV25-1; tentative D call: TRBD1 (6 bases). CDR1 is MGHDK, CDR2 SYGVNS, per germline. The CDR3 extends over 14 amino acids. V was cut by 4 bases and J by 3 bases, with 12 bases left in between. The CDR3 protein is CASSAPGAHTEAFF. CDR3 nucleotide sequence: TGTGCCAGCAGTGCACCAGGGGCTCACACTGAAGCTTTCTTT.

The CDR3 sequence: CASSLRRQVGTEAFF. The CDR3 DNA reads as TGTGCCAGCAGCTTAAGAAGACAGGTGGGCACTGAAGCTTTCTTT. The J gene is TRBJ1-1, the V gene TRBV7-3; possibly TRBD1 for D (6 bases). Trimming pared 1 base from V and 4 bases from J, leaving 13 bases between. The CDR3 has 15 amino acids. The V gene's germline CDR1 is SGHTA and CDR2 FQGTGA.

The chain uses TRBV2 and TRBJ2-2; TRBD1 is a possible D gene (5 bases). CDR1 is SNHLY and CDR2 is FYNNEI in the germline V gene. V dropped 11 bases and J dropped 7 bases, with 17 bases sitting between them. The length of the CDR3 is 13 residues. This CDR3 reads CAGMDTYGGELFF. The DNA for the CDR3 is TGTGCCGGGATGGACACCTACGGCGGGGAGCTGTTTTTT. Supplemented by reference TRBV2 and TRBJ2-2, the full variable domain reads EPEVTQTPSHQVTQMGQEVILRCVPISNHLYFYWYRQILGQKVEFLVSFYNNEISEKSEIFDDQFSVERPDGSNFTLKIRSTKLEDSAMYFCAGMDTYGGELFFGEGSRLTVL.

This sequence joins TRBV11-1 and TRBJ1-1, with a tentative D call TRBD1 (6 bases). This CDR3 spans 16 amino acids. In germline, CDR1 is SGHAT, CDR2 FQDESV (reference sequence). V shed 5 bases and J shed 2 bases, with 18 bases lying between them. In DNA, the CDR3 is TGTGCCAGCAGCCGCGGTAGGGGGTTACCCAACACTGAAGCTTTCTTT. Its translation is CASSRGRGLPNTEAFF.

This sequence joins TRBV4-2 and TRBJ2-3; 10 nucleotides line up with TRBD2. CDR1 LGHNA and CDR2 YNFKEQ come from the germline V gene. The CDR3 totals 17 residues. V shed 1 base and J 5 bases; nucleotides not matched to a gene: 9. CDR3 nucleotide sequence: TGTGCCAGCAGCCAAGTCCCTAGCGGGAGTCCCGAAGATACGCAGTATTTT. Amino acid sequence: CASSQVPSGSPEDTQYF.

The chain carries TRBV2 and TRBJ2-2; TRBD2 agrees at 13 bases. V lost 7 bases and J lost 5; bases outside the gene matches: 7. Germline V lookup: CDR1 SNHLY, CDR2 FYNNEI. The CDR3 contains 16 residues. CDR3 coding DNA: TGTGCCAGCACAGCGGGACTAGCGGGACGGACCGGGGAGCTGTTTTTT. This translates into CASTAGLAGRTGELFF.

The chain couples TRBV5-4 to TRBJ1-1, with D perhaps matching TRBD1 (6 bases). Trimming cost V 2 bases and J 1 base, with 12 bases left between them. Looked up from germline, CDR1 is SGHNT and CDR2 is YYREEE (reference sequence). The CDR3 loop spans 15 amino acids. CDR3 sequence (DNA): TGTGCCAGCAGCTTTCGAAGGGGACAGAACACTGAAGCTTTCTTT. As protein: CASSFRRGQNTEAFF.

The DNA for the CDR3 is TGTGCCAGCAGCGCGTCAGGGGCCGGCTACAATGAGCAGTTCTTC. Translating gives CASSASGAGYNEQFF. The V gene is TRBV7-6, the J gene TRBJ2-1, with D perhaps matching TRBD1 (6 bases). This CDR3 has 15 residues. V gave up 5 bases and J gave up 3 bases, with 14 bases separating them. Per germline, CDR1 SGHVS and CDR2 FNYEAQ.

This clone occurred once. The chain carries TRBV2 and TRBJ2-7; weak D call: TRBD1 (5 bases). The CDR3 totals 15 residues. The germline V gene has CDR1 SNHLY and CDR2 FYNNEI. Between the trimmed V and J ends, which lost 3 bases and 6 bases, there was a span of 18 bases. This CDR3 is CASSDLGLELGEQYF. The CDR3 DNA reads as TGTGCCAGCAGTGATTTGGGGCTTGAATTGGGCGAGCAGTACTTC. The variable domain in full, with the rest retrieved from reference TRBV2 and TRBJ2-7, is EPEVTQTPSHQVTQMGQEVILRCVPISNHLYFYWYRQILGQKVEFLVSFYNNEISEKSEIFDDQFSVERPDGSNFTLKIRSTKLEDSAMYFCASSDLGLELGEQYFGPGTRLTVT.

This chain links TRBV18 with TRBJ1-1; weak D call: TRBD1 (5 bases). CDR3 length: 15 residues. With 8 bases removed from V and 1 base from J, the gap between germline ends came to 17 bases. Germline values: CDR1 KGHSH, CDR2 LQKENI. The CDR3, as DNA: TGTGCCAGCCCCGGCGGGGGGAAGGCGAACACTGAAGCTTTCTTT. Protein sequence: CASPGGGKANTEAFF.

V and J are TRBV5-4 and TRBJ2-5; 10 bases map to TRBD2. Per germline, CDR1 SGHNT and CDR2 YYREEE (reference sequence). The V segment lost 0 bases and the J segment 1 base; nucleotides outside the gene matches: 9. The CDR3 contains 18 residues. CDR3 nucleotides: TGTGCCAGCAGCTTGGCAACTAGCGGGACCATAGCCCAAGAGACCCAGTACTTC. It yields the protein CASSLATSGTIAQETQYF.

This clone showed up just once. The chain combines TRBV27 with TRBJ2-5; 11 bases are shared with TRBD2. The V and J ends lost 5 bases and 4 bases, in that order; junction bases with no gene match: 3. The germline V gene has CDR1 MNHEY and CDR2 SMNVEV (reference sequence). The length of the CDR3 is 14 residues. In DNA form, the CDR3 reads TGTGCCAGCAGTGATGGGACTAGCGGAGAGACCCAGTACTTC. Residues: CASSDGTSGETQYF.

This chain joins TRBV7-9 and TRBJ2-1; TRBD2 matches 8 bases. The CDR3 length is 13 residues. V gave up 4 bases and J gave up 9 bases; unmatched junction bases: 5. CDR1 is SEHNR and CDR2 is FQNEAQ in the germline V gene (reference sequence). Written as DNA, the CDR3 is TGTGCCAGCAGCTATAGCGGGAAGGGTGAGCAGTTCTTC. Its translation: CASSYSGKGEQFF.

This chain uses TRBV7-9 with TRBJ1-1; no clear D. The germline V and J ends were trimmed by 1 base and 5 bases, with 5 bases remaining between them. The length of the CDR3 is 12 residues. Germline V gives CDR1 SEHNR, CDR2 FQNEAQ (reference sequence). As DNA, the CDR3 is TGTGCCAGCAGCTTAGGGAGTACTGAAGCTTTCTTT. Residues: CASSLGSTEAFF. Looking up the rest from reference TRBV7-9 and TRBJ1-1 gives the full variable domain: DTGVSQNPRHKITKRGQNVTFRCDPISEHNRLYWYRQTLGQGPEFLTYFQNEAQLEKSRLLSDRFSAERPKGSFSTLEIQRTEQGDSAMYLCASSLGSTEAFFGQGTRLTVV.

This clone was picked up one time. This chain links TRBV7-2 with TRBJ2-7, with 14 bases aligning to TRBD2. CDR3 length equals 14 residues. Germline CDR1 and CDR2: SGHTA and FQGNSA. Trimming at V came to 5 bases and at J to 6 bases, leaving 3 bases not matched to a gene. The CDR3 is CASSRGLAGGEQYF. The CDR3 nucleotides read TGTGCCAGCAGCCGAGGACTAGCGGGAGGCGAGCAGTACTTC.

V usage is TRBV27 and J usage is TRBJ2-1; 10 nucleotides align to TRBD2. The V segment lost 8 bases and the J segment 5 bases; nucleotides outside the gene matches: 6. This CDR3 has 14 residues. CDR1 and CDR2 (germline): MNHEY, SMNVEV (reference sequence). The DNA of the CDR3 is TGTGCCAGCTCGAGCGGGAGGGTAAACAATGAGCAGTTCTTC. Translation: CASSSGRVNNEQFF.